The 32 T cell receptor beta chains reported below all come from one sample, sequenced in a study listed by TCRdb under 2016. Libraries were made using RT-PCR. The instrument was an Illumina MiSeq. TCRdb redid the processing of the public reads, applying fastp at Q25 and MiXCR, and retained in-frame beta chains. One record per CDR3 amino acid sequence lists the most common genes and DNA. This sample gives almost 700,000 distinct CDR3 sequences in total; 13% to 15% of them show up just once. The leading ten clones occupy 3.6% of the sample. Sequenced input: memory CD4+ T cells from blood. These receptors originate from a female donor in good health, serving as a healthy control.

This clonotype was seen more than once but under ten times. The rearrangement uses TRBV18 and TRBJ2-1; 13 bases line up with TRBD2. CDR1 KGHSH and CDR2 LQKENI come from the germline V gene. J gave up 5 bases and V 0 bases, and 4 bases lay outside the gene matches. The CDR3 contains 17 residues. The CDR3 DNA reads as TGTGCCAGCTCACCACCCACCACTAGCGGGAGGGACAATGAGCAGTTCTTC. Translated, it gives CASSPPTTSGRDNEQFF.

The chain carries TRBV20-1 and TRBJ1-5; 8 bases line up with TRBD1. Germline V gene data show CDR1 as DFQATT and CDR2 as SNEGSKA (reference sequence). This CDR3 contains 14 residues. V was clipped by 4 bases and J by 6 bases; unmatched bases: 8. The CDR3 loop is CSATDRGGGQPQHF. CDR3 DNA: TGCAGTGCTACAGACAGGGGAGGGGGTCAGCCCCAGCATTTT.

This clonotype has a count of ten or more. The rearrangement joins TRBV5-1 to TRBJ1-2, with TRBD1 as a possible D gene (5 bases). V lost 2 bases to trimming and J lost 8 bases, with 13 bases between them. From germline, CDR1 is SGHRS and CDR2 YFSETQ. This CDR3 contains 13 residues. As DNA, the CDR3 is TGCGCCAGCAGCTTTGCTGGGGACGGCGGCTACACCTTC. Protein sequence: CASSFAGDGGYTF. The full variable domain, completed using reference TRBV5-1 and TRBJ1-2, is KAGVTQTPRYLIKTRGQQVTLSCSPISGHRSVSWYQQTPGQGLQFLFEYFSETQRNKGNFPGRFSGRQFSNSRSEMNVSTLELGDSALYLCASSFAGDGGYTFGSGTRLTVV.

This clonotype was detected only a few times. The rearrangement joins TRBV5-1 to TRBJ2-3; TRBD2 matches at 7 bases. The J segment lost 4 bases and the V segment lost 5 bases, leaving 10 bases of the junction unmatched. CDR1 and CDR2 (germline): SGHRS, YFSETQ. The CDR3 totals 15 residues. The CDR3 sequence: CASSPSGTTPDTQYF. The CDR3 coding sequence is TGCGCCAGCAGTCCGTCGGGGACTACACCAGATACGCAGTATTTT.

This chain connects TRBV5-6 to TRBJ1-4; the D is unclear. The V and J ends lost 3 bases and 12 bases respectively, with 24 bases between them. Germline V lookup: CDR1 SGHDT, CDR2 YYEEEE. The CDR3 spans 16 residues. Here the CDR3 reads CASSSPDGELMKELFF. The DNA of the CDR3 is TGTGCCAGCAGCTCGCCGGACGGAGAGTTAATGAAGGAACTGTTTTTT.

Only a few counts were recorded for this clonotype. The chain couples TRBV5-1 to TRBJ2-1, with TRBD2 matching over 12 bases. This CDR3 region has 16 residues. CDR1 SGHRS and CDR2 YFSETQ come from the germline V gene. Trimming removed 3 bases from V and 5 bases from J; junction bases left unmatched: 6. DNA for the CDR3: TGCGCCAGCAGCTCGTTACTAGCGGGAGGCAACAATGAGCAGTTCTTC. Translating it yields CASSSLLAGGNNEQFF.

At least ten counts were recorded for this clonotype. The V gene is TRBV20-1, the J gene TRBJ2-3, with TRBD2 identical over 8 bases. The V and J ends lost 6 bases and 5 bases, in that order; junction bases with no gene match: 13. CDR3 size: 15 residues. From germline, CDR1 is DFQATT and CDR2 SNEGSKA (reference sequence). The DNA for the CDR3 is TGCAGTGCCGTCGACAGCGGGAGTGCCCGAGATACGCAGTATTTT. Translating gives CSAVDSGSARDTQYF.

The chain uses TRBV24-1 and TRBJ2-5; a weak D match, TRBD2 (6 bases). Germline V gene data show CDR1 as KGHDR and CDR2 as SFDVKD. The CDR3 has 15 amino acids. V was shortened by 3 bases and J by 0 bases, with 10 bases between the two germline ends. CDR3 in amino acids: CATSDAGPYQETQYF. Written as DNA, the CDR3 is TGTGCCACCAGTGATGCGGGACCCTACCAAGAGACCCAGTACTTC.

There are a few counts of this clonotype. This sequence joins TRBV15 and TRBJ1-3; D ambiguous. Looked up from germline, CDR1 is LNHNV and CDR2 is YYDKDF (reference sequence). The CDR3 extends over 18 amino acids. Deletions cut 0 bases from V and 4 bases from J, with 19 bases between. CDR3 nucleotide sequence: TGTGCCACCAGCAGAGATCTGGTGGACGGACTTGGAGGAAACACCATATATTTT. Translated: CATSRDLVDGLGGNTIYF.

V is TRBV6-2 or TRBV6-3 and J is TRBJ2-7; 13 positions match TRBD2. This CDR3 region has 16 residues. Germline lookup yields CDR1 MNHEY and CDR2 SVGEGT. J gave up 2 bases and V 4 bases, and 5 bases lay outside the gene matches. The CDR3 nucleotides read TGTGCCAGCAGTTGGACTAGCGGGGGACCTACCTACGAGCAGTACTTC. It yields the protein CASSWTSGGPTYEQYF.

This clonotype was detected many times. This chain joins TRBV12-3 or TRBV12-4 and TRBJ2-5; D is unclear. Trimming shortened V by 8 bases and J by 5 bases, and 15 bases separated the two germline ends. The CDR3 runs 13 residues. CDR3 sequence reads: CASAIDPGETQYF. CDR3 coding DNA: TGTGCCAGCGCCATCGACCCCGGGGAGACCCAGTACTTC.

To note about this clonotype: A much larger clone lies one base from this, so it may be a read error. The rearrangement joins TRBV30 to TRBJ1-1; TRBD1 aligns across 7 bases. The CDR3 totals 13 residues. Germline trimming cut 6 bases from V and 9 bases from J; bases unmatched to any gene: 13. The germline gives CDR1 GTSNPN, CDR2 SVGIG (reference sequence). CDR3 nucleotides: TGTGCCTGCGAACAGGGGCGGGGGACTAAAGCTTTCTTT. This translates into CACEQGRGTKAFF.

The J gene is TRBJ2-1, the V gene TRBV7-8; no clear D gene. Per germline, CDR1 SGHVS and CDR2 FQNEAQ. The CDR3 spans 14 residues. Trimming took off 7 bases at V and 0 bases at J, with 10 bases between the two ends. CDR3 DNA sequence: TGTGCCAGCATCCCCCAGAGCTCCTACAATGAGCAGTTCTTC. It codes for CASIPQSSYNEQFF.

This chain connects TRBV7-2 to TRBJ2-7; D not resolved. Germline V CDR1 and CDR2: SGHTA, FQGNSA. The CDR3 runs 15 residues. Trimming shortened V by 5 bases and J by 2 bases, and 16 bases separated the two germline ends. The CDR3: CASSQRINMPYEQYF. The CDR3 nucleotides read TGTGCCAGCAGCCAAAGAATCAACATGCCCTACGAGCAGTACTTC.

The V and J genes are TRBV28 and TRBJ2-2; 13 bases fit TRBD2. The V gene's germline CDR1 is MDHEN and CDR2 SYDVKM. The CDR3 consists of 17 residues. The ends lost 6 bases at V and 2 bases at J; junction bases unmatched: 6. DNA for the CDR3: TGTGCCAGCAGGGGGGGGACTAGCGGGATCAACACCGGGGAGCTGTTTTTT. This gives the protein CASRGGTSGINTGELFF.

The sample holds many counts of this clonotype. This chain connects TRBV6-5 to TRBJ2-1, with 9 bases fitting TRBD2. CDR1 is MNHEY, CDR2 SVGAGI, per germline. Germline trimming cut 2 bases from V and 6 bases from J; bases unmatched to any gene: 8. This CDR3 has 16 amino acids. CDR3 bases: TGTGCCAGCAGTTACGGCGGGAGGGCCGATGTCAATGAGCAGTTCTTC. This codes for CASSYGGRADVNEQFF.

The chain has TRBV6-2 or TRBV6-3 and TRBJ2-2; 8 positions match TRBD1. J gave up 8 bases and V 6 bases, and 14 bases lay outside the gene matches. Germline V gene data show CDR1 as MNHEY and CDR2 as SVGEGT. The CDR3 is 16 amino acids. Written as DNA, the CDR3 is TGTGCCAGCAGCCCCGTAGGACAGGGTAACATTGGGGAGCTGTTTTTT. Translated, it gives CASSPVGQGNIGELFF.

This chain connects TRBV5-1 to TRBJ2-3, with 10 bases identical to TRBD2. The CDR3 contains 16 residues. Unmatched junction bases numbered 11, after V lost 0 bases and J lost 10 bases. Germline CDR1 SGHRS, CDR2 YFSETQ. CDR3 protein: CASSLAGYQAGGAQYF. CDR3 nucleotide sequence: TGCGCCAGCAGCTTGGCCGGATATCAAGCGGGAGGGGCGCAGTATTTT.

V is TRBV20-1 and J is TRBJ1-5; D is undetermined. The germline V gene has CDR1 DFQATT and CDR2 SNEGSKA (reference sequence). The CDR3 has 16 amino acids. Trimming took 5 bases from V and 0 from J, leaving 17 bases between them. The CDR3 DNA reads TGCAGTGCTCTAAGTCAAGCAGAATATAGCAATCAGCCCCAGCATTTT. This gives the protein CSALSQAEYSNQPQHF.

The sample holds a few counts of this clonotype. The rearrangement joins TRBV27 to TRBJ1-2; 7 bases fit TRBD1. Trimming took 5 bases from V and 4 from J; bases not matched to a gene: 4. Germline V gene lookup returns CDR1 MNHEY and CDR2 SMNVEV (reference sequence). This CDR3 is built from 13 residues. CDR3 bases: TGTGCCAGCAGTAAACAGGGGAGCTATGGCTACACCTTC. Amino acid sequence: CASSKQGSYGYTF.

This clonotype came up many times. The chain is built from TRBV9 and TRBJ1-2; D remains ambiguous. This CDR3 comprises 12 residues. V was pared by 0 bases and J by 7 bases, with 7 bases between. Looked up from germline, CDR1 is SGDLS and CDR2 is YYNGEE. CDR3 in amino acids: CASSVVQSGYTF. CDR3 nucleotides: TGTGCCAGCAGCGTAGTACAGTCTGGCTACACCTTC.

This clonotype was found a few times. The V gene is TRBV24-1, the J gene TRBJ2-2, with 8 positions matching TRBD1. The CDR3 consists of 14 residues. CDR1 is KGHDR, CDR2 SFDVKD, per germline. J lost 1 base, V lost 8 bases, and 2 bases had no gene match. Here the CDR3 DNA reads TGTGCCACCACAGGGGGCCGGAACACCGGGGAGCTGTTTTTT. Residues: CATTGGRNTGELFF.

The CDR3 bases are TGTGCCAGCAGGGGCCACGGACTAGCGGGAGGGAGGAATGAGCAGTTCTTC. Encoded protein: CASRGHGLAGGRNEQFF. This rearrangement joins TRBV6-1 to TRBJ2-1, with 15 nucleotides matching TRBD2. Looked up from germline, CDR1 is MNHNS and CDR2 is SASEGT. Trimming removed 6 bases from V and 7 bases from J; junction bases left unmatched: 10. This CDR3 has 17 amino acids.

This clonotype was seen only a few times. As DNA, the CDR3 is TGTGCCAGCAGCCCCGAAAGGGCAGGGGGCTTCTCTGGAAACACCATATATTTT. Translating it yields CASSPERAGGFSGNTIYF. The chain links TRBV7-2 to TRBJ1-3; 8 bases align to TRBD1. This CDR3 comprises 18 residues. Germline CDR1 SGHTA, CDR2 FQGNSA. V lost 5 bases and J lost 0; bases outside the gene matches: 12.

The CDR3 loop reads CASSLQAQSYEQYF. CDR3 nucleotides: TGCGCCAGCAGCTTGCAGGCCCAATCCTACGAGCAGTACTTC. V and J are TRBV5-1 and TRBJ2-7; no clear D gene. Trimming cost V 1 base and J 1 base, with 9 bases left between them. Germline V gives CDR1 SGHRS, CDR2 YFSETQ. The CDR3 spans 14 residues.

This clonotype was picked up many times. CDR3: CASSSRLADNEQFF. The CDR3 coding sequence is TGTGCCAGCAGTTCCCGACTAGCCGACAATGAGCAGTTCTTC. The gene calls are TRBV6-5 and TRBJ2-1, with 7 positions matching TRBD2. The germline V gene encodes CDR1 MNHEY and CDR2 SVGAGI. With 4 bases clipped from V and 5 bases from J, the junction kept 5 bases outside the gene matches. The CDR3 extends over 14 amino acids.

As regards this clonotype: One end of the junction does not line up with germline, which may come from a read error. The chain employs TRBV6-5 and TRBJ1-3; D is undetermined. The CDR3 contains 15 residues. Per germline, CDR1 MNHEY and CDR2 SVGAGI. CDR3 in amino acids: CAISYSATSGNTIYF. DNA for the CDR3: TGTGCCATCAGTTATTCTGCAACGTCTGGAAACACCATATATTTT.

This chain connects TRBV7-2 to TRBJ2-1, with 8 positions matching TRBD1. Unmatched junction bases numbered 2, after V lost 0 bases and J lost 4 bases. Germline V gene sequence: CDR1 SGHTA, CDR2 FQGNSA. This CDR3 spans 15 amino acids. CDR3 in amino acids: CASSLAQGVYNEQFF. The CDR3 DNA reads as TGTGCCAGCAGCTTAGCACAGGGGGTGTACAATGAGCAGTTCTTC. Supplemented by reference TRBV7-2 and TRBJ2-1, the full variable domain reads GAGVSQSPSNKVTEKGKDVELRCDPISGHTALYWYRQSLGQGLEFLIYFQGNSAPDKSGLPSDRFSAERTGGSVSTLTIQRTQQEDSAVYLCASSLAQGVYNEQFFGPGTRLTVL.

A few counts support this clonotype. The chain combines TRBV6-5 with TRBJ2-7, with 11 nucleotides matching TRBD1. After removal of 0 bases from V and 1 base from J, the junction contained 5 bases not matched to a gene. CDR1 MNHEY and CDR2 SVGAGI come from the germline V gene. The CDR3 is 17 amino acids. The DNA of the CDR3 is TGTGCCAGCAGTTACTCCGGGACAGGGGGGAGATCCTACGAGCAGTACTTC. Amino acid sequence: CASSYSGTGGRSYEQYF.

The table lists this clonotype with a few counts. The V and J genes are TRBV7-2 and TRBJ1-2, with D possibly TRBD1 on 6 matching bases. Germline CDR1 SGHTA, CDR2 FQGNSA. V was pared by 5 bases and J by 3 bases, with 10 bases between. This CDR3 has 13 amino acids. CDR3 in DNA: TGTGCCAGCAGCAGGTACAGGGACTATGGCTACACCTTC. This encodes CASSRYRDYGYTF.

V usage is TRBV28 and J usage is TRBJ2-7; 7 bases are shared with TRBD1. The CDR3 sequence is 15 residues long. Unmatched junction bases numbered 7, after V lost 4 bases and J lost 1 base. Germline assignment: CDR1 MDHEN and CDR2 SYDVKM. The CDR3 DNA sequence: TGTGCCAGCAGTTCCCCACAGGGGATATCCTACGAGCAGTACTTC. Its translation is CASSSPQGISYEQYF.

There are a few counts of this clonotype. The chain recombines TRBV7-9 with TRBJ2-1, with D possibly TRBD1 on 8 matching bases. The CDR3 has 14 amino acids. Trimming removed 7 bases at V and 2 bases at J, with 12 bases between. CDR1 and CDR2 from the germline V gene are SEHNR and FQNEAQ (reference sequence). The CDR3 protein is CASNRGTTYNEQFF. CDR3 in DNA: TGTGCCAGCAACAGGGGGACTACCTACAATGAGCAGTTCTTC.